The rows below give T cell receptor beta chains drawn from one sample of a study of cytomegalovirus exposure and HLA in healthy donors. Profiled with immunoSEQ multiplex PCR; TCRdb holds only in-frame clones, not every one. The sample yields around 54,000 clones, around 90% seen once. The sample taken for sequencing was PBMCs. These receptors all stem from a young woman in good health and CMV-seropositive. Both conserved end residues are trimmed from each CDR3.

v_gene,j_gene,CDR3aa
TRBV6-1,TRBJ1-2,ASSEARGNNYGYT
TRBV4-1,TRBJ1-2,ASSQKGGGPNYGYT
TRBV28,TRBJ2-7,ASTLAQTYEQY
TRBV2,TRBJ2-5,ASTAGGPRETQY
TRBV7-9,TRBJ2-1,ASSPSGGGYNEQF
TRBV5-6,TRBJ1-2,ASSTDRGLYGYT
TRBV14,TRBJ2-2,ASSQVGFTGELF
TRBV2,TRBJ1-1,ASRGMNTEAF
TRBV5-6,TRBJ1-4,ASSLRGGNTKKLF
TRBV27,TRBJ1-5,ASTSLVGTGFDQPQH